This T cell receptor (beta chain) derives from a study of cytomegalovirus exposure and HLA in healthy donors (dated by TCRdb to 2016 to 2017). About the full investigation: According to an earlier analysis of a few hundred of the donors, 150 million to 200 million T cells yielded 117 million unique TCR beta sequences and less than 300 Gb of sequence data. A later analysis re-examined previously published TCR beta repertoires from several hundred donors and added high-resolution HLA genotyping to investigate patterns of TCR occurrence. HLA typing included class I and class II loci at four-digit resolution. A separate validation cohort of roughly 110 different subjects was used in addition to the roughly 640-subject first cohort. An earlier analysis of several hundred of the donors applied high-throughput TCR beta sequencing to assess whether each TCR beta V gene segment acted as functional or pseudogenic. An early release covering approximately 600 HLA-typed donors comprised about 290 gigabases of sequencing data and some 79 million unique TCR sequences. The study aimed to test whether signatures of past pathogen exposure could be identified by cataloging public T cell receptors. Rather than drawing on any new phenotypic data, the later analysis identified candidate immune exposures from TCR beta sequences and the way those sequences occurred across donors. All discovery cohort repertoires had been generated on a single sequencing platform. Among several hundred genotyped donors of the cohort, an average of roughly 230,000 unique TCR beta nucleotide sequences was sequenced per donor, of which 15% to 20% were non-productive. Donor age, sex, ethnicity and CMV serostatus were compiled together with the repertoire data. Because of strong linkage in the cohort, 4 to 6 DR-DQ haplotypes were treated as single units for association and clustering. A later genetic analysis used genome-wide SNP genotypes for about three fifths of the 666 donors, treating that subset as a discovery cohort. Typing coverage varied by locus: roughly 629-630 donors for A, B, C, DRB1 and DQB1; approximately 500 for DQA1; approximately 570 for DPA1; fewer than 480 for DPB1. Using immunosequencing, the study profiled T cell repertoires from 666 subjects and related those repertoires to cytomegalovirus serostatus. The study combined high-throughput TCR immunosequencing, statistical association of individual TCRs with disease status, and machine learning to predict cytomegalovirus infection status. The genetic ancestry cluster associated with self-reported Caucasian donors included 81% of the roughly 400 genotyped donors. On the study overall, not on this receptor specifically: In a later genetic analysis, a missense DCLRE1C variant was associated with V-gene and J-gene trimming of TCR beta chains, and the association was replicated in an independent cohort. According to a later genetic analysis, donors in an Asian-associated ancestry cluster had fewer N-insertions in productive TCRs than the roughly 670-donor mean. While some public TCRs were present in many individuals, most TCR sequences turned up only very rarely across donors. A later analysis found that TCR association rates varied across HLA loci, with DRB1 alleles showing the most associated TCRs and HLA-C alleles the fewest. A total of fewer than 200 TCR beta chains were listed by the study as associated with cytomegalovirus. Some IMGT-functional V segments, including TRBV6-2 and TRBV6-3, could not be told apart with the 87-base-pair reads, so those segments were excluded. A later analysis found that HLA-associated TCR beta chains were more clonally expanded and had lower generation probabilities than equally common non-associated chains. When HLA alleles, especially DR and DQ, strongly co-occurred, attributing TCR associations to individual alleles was difficult. Immune exposure information for the cohort was limited to CMV serostatus. The classifier was reported to diagnose cytomegalovirus status with high specificity and sensitivity in both the original and validation cohorts. Broadly in line with IMGT annotations, most TCR beta V segments showed up in productive rearrangements about 87% or about 30% of the time in an earlier analysis of roughly 590 of the donors. A further reported finding was that TCR beta sequences accurately predicted the HLA-A and HLA-B alleles for most subjects in the first cohort. HLA typing was unavailable for some donors at each locus, so association tests used only the typed subset. A later analysis reported that several top co-occurrence clusters appeared linked to parvovirus B19, influenza, CMV and Epstein-Barr virus. Because counts were too low, 15 to 20 rarely observed V segments, including chromosome 9 orphons, were excluded from the earlier analysis of under 650 of the donors. Sequencing depth was assumed to be roughly uniform across donors in the presence/absence analyses, though that assumption may not hold. It was suggested by the authors that the approach could potentially be generalized to other disease states and immunological phenotypes. In a later analysis, 16,951 TCR beta sequences were associated with specific HLA alleles at a false discovery rate of 0.05. A cluster of highly shared sequence variants was judged likely to represent a technical artifact of the sequencing pipeline. Most CMV-associated TCR beta chains appeared to be HLA-restricted in a later analysis, and the HLA associations seemed to be driven largely by CMV exposure. A few of the identified cytomegalovirus-associated TCR beta chains were confirmed in vitro to be specific for cytomegalovirus antigens. Correlated functional status among segregating V segments might be attributable to linkage disequilibrium, but an unknown experimental factor could not be ruled out. In this cohort, only TCR beta chains were sequenced, and detectable features were limited by the absence of alpha or paired-chain data.

As concerns this clone: The antigen it recognizes is unknown.

Trimming removed 4 bases from V and 8 bases from J; the gene matches leave 4 bases unexplained. Measured from the cysteine to the phenylalanine, the CDR3 is 13 residues long. The DNA shown is the 39-base CDR3, in frame from base 1. Per the germline V gene, MNHNS is the CDR1 and SASEGT is the CDR2. The cohort was made up of 650 to 700 healthy bone marrow donors. At the time of sampling, all cohort members were nominally healthy, though unrecorded immune exposures were likely present. The donor was CMV seropositive and was included in the group of 270 or so seropositive cohort members. Each donor provided a peripheral blood sample, and peripheral blood mononuclear cells were used for TCR beta sequencing. The Qiagen DNeasy Blood Extraction Kit was used to extract genomic DNA from the blood cell samples. The library was made by the immunoSEQ multiplex PCR assay. For the multiplex PCR, a mixture combining 60 forward primers for TCR Vbeta segments and 13 reverse primers for TCR Jbeta segments was used. A multiplex PCR assay on genomic DNA amplified the CDR3 region of rearranged TCR beta genes. On the Illumina HiSeq System, the amplified TCR beta libraries were sequenced as 87-base-pair reads. In the paper's pipeline: In a later analysis, 80 million or so unique TCR beta chains were counted across the approximately 670 repertoires, and roughly 11 million of these chains were shared by at least two donors. To remove PCR and sequencing errors, raw reads were error-corrected and collapsed into unique sequences using a nearest-neighbor algorithm that merged closely related sequences. V, D and J gene segments were assigned by aligning CDR3 sequences to IMGT reference sequences. For a sequence to be retained, a match of at least six nucleotides was required to both a V gene segment and a J gene segment. Rearrangements were classified as productive when the CDR3 lacked stop codons and remained in frame with V and J, and all other rearrangements were classified as non-productive. CDR3 was defined by IMGT convention, running from the second conserved V-encoded cysteine to the conserved J-encoded phenylalanine. In an earlier analysis of more than 550 of the donors, sequences lacking an unambiguous match to a single V gene segment were excluded. An earlier analysis of approximately 590 of the donors classified V segments as functional when productive rearrangements were above 56.7% and as segregating when the standard deviation between donors was above 5%. A statistical classification framework was built for diagnosing cytomegalovirus status from the catalog of TCR beta chain sequences. A later analysis assigned V and J genes by comparing TCR nucleotide sequences with IMGT/GENE-DB human TR gene sequences. A later analysis assigned CDR3 sequences and most-parsimonious VDJ recombination scenarios with the TCRdist pipeline. In a later analysis, every TCR beta chain was defined by the combination of its CDR3 amino acid sequence and its V-gene family, and reads without a unique V-gene family were dropped. To address suspected cross-contamination and a sequencing artifact, a later analysis removed a few hundred highly shared, low-generation-probability nucleotide sequences. In a later analysis, a clonal expansion index for each public chain was calculated from normalized within-repertoire ranks of inferred template counts. Generation probabilities in a later analysis came from a VDJ recombination model fitted to out-of-frame rearrangements, and those results were checked against IGoR. Hypergeometric tests were used in a later analysis to score TCR-TCR, TCR-HLA and TCR-CMV co-occurrence, with a repertoire-size bias correction applied to the TCR pairs. A later analysis estimated false discovery rates by permuting HLA or CMV assignments 20 times. A later analysis grouped co-occurring TCRs with DBSCAN, adding TCRdist sequence similarity when clustering within HLA-allele-positive subsets. For co-occurrence clustering, repertoires with fewer than 30,000 or more than 120,000 public chains were excluded, along with roughly five repertoires with anomalous nucleotide sharing. TCRdb limited this immuneACCESS table to in-frame rearrangements with V and J called. A share of clones is missing; checked studies link under half to unresolved V genes, and the rest is unexplained. V and J calls and clone size are given by that table; D and trimming were obtained from the DNA. The sample's table covers 100,000 to 150,000 clones. Of the sample, 1.6% is held by the ten largest clones.

The sequence derives from a middle-aged woman in good health and CMV-seropositive. Sequenced: PBMCs. The sequence joins TRBV6-1 to TRBJ2-1, with 8 bases matching TRBD2. For the CDR3, the sequence is CASSGGTSHEQFF. The DNA is TGTGCCAGCAGTGGGGGGACTAGTCATGAGCAGTTCTTC.